A selection of T cell receptor beta chains follows, all from one sample in a study of T-cell memory formation after mild COVID-19. TCRdb recomputed calls from the 5' RACE reads with MiXCR, one row per CDR3 protein. Of hundreds of thousands of distinct CDR3 sequences in the sample, roughly 18% were seen once. The sample was PBMCs or a T cell subset sorted from them (not recorded which). The source is an adult woman who had mild COVID-19 (a few samples of this study predate the infection). Cell type and time point are not known. Each CDR3 is given with its conserved first and last residue. D genes are given only for firm matches. Some rows have no size entry. The others give once, few or many, or a class for an expanded clone.

d_call: TRBD1
clone_size: few
j_call: TRBJ2-7
v_call: TRBV6-2/TRBV6-3
cdr3_nt: TGTGCCAGCAGTTACTCGTTGACAGGGGATACAGAGCAGTACTTC
cdr3_aa: CASSYSLTGDTEQYF

d_call: TRBD2
clone_size: few
j_call: TRBJ2-7
v_call: TRBV7-6
cdr3_nt: TGTGCCAGCAGCTTAGCCGGACTAGCGGGAGTTAATGACGAGCAGTACTTC
cdr3_aa: CASSLAGLAGVNDEQYF

d_call: TRBD1
clone_size: NA
j_call: TRBJ2-1
v_call: TRBV6-5
cdr3_nt: TGTGCCAGCAGGCATGACAGGGGCGGGGAGCAGTTCTTC
cdr3_aa: CASRHDRGGEQFF

d_call: TRBD1
clone_size: NA
j_call: TRBJ1-2
v_call: TRBV5-4
cdr3_nt: TGTGCCAGCACGGGACAGTACTATGGCTACACCTTC
cdr3_aa: CASTGQYYGYTF

d_call: NA
clone_size: once
j_call: TRBJ2-4
v_call: TRBV5-8
cdr3_nt: TGTGCCAGCAGCTTGGTAGGGGTGACGGGAAACATTCAGTACTTC
cdr3_aa: CASSLVGVTGNIQYF

d_call: TRBD1
clone_size: NA
j_call: TRBJ2-7
v_call: TRBV9
cdr3_nt: TGTGCCAGCAGCGCCTCCGGGACAGGGGCATACGAGCAGTACTTC
cdr3_aa: CASSASGTGAYEQYF

d_call: TRBD1
clone_size: NA
j_call: TRBJ1-1
v_call: TRBV5-6
cdr3_nt: TGTGCCAGCAGCTTGGGCCCAGGGGGCACTGAAGCTTTCTTT
cdr3_aa: CASSLGPGGTEAFF

d_call: TRBD1
clone_size: NA
j_call: TRBJ2-5
v_call: TRBV12-3/TRBV12-4
cdr3_nt: TGTGCCAGCAGACGGGACAGGGCTTTCCAAGAGACCCAGTACTTC
cdr3_aa: CASRRDRAFQETQYF

d_call: NA
clone_size: NA
j_call: TRBJ1-3
v_call: TRBV12-3/TRBV12-4
cdr3_nt: TGTGCCAGCAGTTTAGGAAGGGTCCACTCTGGAAACACCATATATTTT
cdr3_aa: CASSLGRVHSGNTIYF

d_call: TRBD1
clone_size: few
j_call: TRBJ1-1
v_call: TRBV30
cdr3_nt: TGTGCCTGGAGGACAGGGGGAGTAAACACTGAAGCTTTCTTT
cdr3_aa: CAWRTGGVNTEAFF

d_call: NA
clone_size: NA
j_call: TRBJ2-5
v_call: TRBV7-2
cdr3_nt: TGTGCCAGCAGTTCGTGGGGCCTCCAAGAGACCCAGTACTTC
cdr3_aa: CASSSWGLQETQYF

d_call: TRBD1
clone_size: few
j_call: TRBJ2-7
v_call: TRBV29-1
cdr3_nt: TGCAGCGTTGAAGTCGCCGGGACAGGGGGCTACGAGCAGTACTTC
cdr3_aa: CSVEVAGTGGYEQYF

d_call: TRBD1
clone_size: NA
j_call: TRBJ2-3
v_call: TRBV24-1
cdr3_nt: TGTGCCACCGTTGGGACAGTCCCGGATACGCAGTATTTT
cdr3_aa: CATVGTVPDTQYF

d_call: NA
clone_size: NA
j_call: TRBJ1-5
v_call: TRBV12-3/TRBV12-4
cdr3_nt: TGTGCCAGCAGTTCCGATACGCGGGGTCAGCCCCAGCATTTT
cdr3_aa: CASSSDTRGQPQHF

d_call: TRBD2
clone_size: NA
j_call: TRBJ2-3
v_call: TRBV5-1
cdr3_nt: TGCGCCAGCAGCTTGTACGGGGGGGCGAGTAACGCAGATACGCAGTATTTT
cdr3_aa: CASSLYGGASNADTQYF

d_call: NA
clone_size: NA
j_call: TRBJ1-5
v_call: TRBV12-3/TRBV12-4
cdr3_nt: TGTGCCAGCAGCCGGGGGTGGGCCCATAGCAATCAGCCCCAGCATTTT
cdr3_aa: CASSRGWAHSNQPQHF

d_call: NA
clone_size: many
j_call: TRBJ1-2
v_call: TRBV5-1
cdr3_nt: TGCGCCAGCAGCGAAAATACAGGGTCGTTTTCCCATCGAATTGGCTACACCTTC
cdr3_aa: CASSENTGSFSHRIGYTF

d_call: TRBD2
clone_size: few
j_call: TRBJ2-3
v_call: TRBV29-1
cdr3_nt: TGCAGCGCATGTAGCGGGGAGTGCACAGATACGCAGTATTTT
cdr3_aa: CSACSGECTDTQYF

d_call: NA
clone_size: few
j_call: TRBJ1-4
v_call: TRBV5-1
cdr3_nt: TGCGCCAGCAGCTTTAACGGGGTAGCTGAAAAACTGTTTTTT
cdr3_aa: CASSFNGVAEKLFF

d_call: NA
clone_size: few
j_call: TRBJ2-6
v_call: TRBV7-3
cdr3_nt: TGTGCCAGCAGCTTAGGATTCGGGACTGCATATTCTGGGGCCAACGTCCTGACTTTC
cdr3_aa: CASSLGFGTAYSGANVLTF

d_call: TRBD2
clone_size: many
j_call: TRBJ2-2
v_call: TRBV12-3/TRBV12-4
cdr3_nt: TGTGCCAGCAGTTTGCGGGCGGGGGGAGTCACCGGGGAGCTGTTTTTT
cdr3_aa: CASSLRAGGVTGELFF

d_call: TRBD2
clone_size: NA
j_call: TRBJ2-7
v_call: TRBV6-4
cdr3_nt: TGTGCCAGCAGTGACTCGGCTAGCGGGAGGGACGAGCAGTACTTC
cdr3_aa: CASSDSASGRDEQYF

d_call: NA
clone_size: NA
j_call: TRBJ2-1
v_call: TRBV5-1
cdr3_nt: TGCGCCAGCAGCCCCACGGCAACTACGGGAAGGGGCAATGAGCAGTTCTTC
cdr3_aa: CASSPTATTGRGNEQFF

d_call: TRBD2
clone_size: NA
j_call: TRBJ2-1
v_call: TRBV7-3
cdr3_nt: TGTGCCAGCAGCTCCCCTCGAGCGGGAGGGCACAATGAGCAGTTATTC
cdr3_aa: CASSSPRAGGHNEQLF

d_call: NA
clone_size: NA
j_call: TRBJ2-7
v_call: TRBV6-5
cdr3_nt: TGTGCCAGCAGTTACTCACGGAAGTCCTACGAGCAGTACTTC
cdr3_aa: CASSYSRKSYEQYF

d_call: NA
clone_size: NA
j_call: TRBJ2-1
v_call: TRBV7-3
cdr3_nt: TGTGCCAGCAGCTTATTTCAGGGCCCCAATGAGCAGTTCTTC
cdr3_aa: CASSLFQGPNEQFF

d_call: NA
clone_size: NA
j_call: TRBJ2-7
v_call: TRBV18
cdr3_nt: TGTGCCAGCTCACCAACGGGGACCTCCTACGAGCAGTACTTC
cdr3_aa: CASSPTGTSYEQYF

d_call: NA
clone_size: NA
j_call: TRBJ2-3
v_call: TRBV6-4
cdr3_nt: TGTGCCAGCTCCTTCTCCCACGGGGCTGGCACAGATACGCAGTATTTT
cdr3_aa: CASSFSHGAGTDTQYF

d_call: TRBD1
clone_size: few
j_call: TRBJ2-7
v_call: TRBV2
cdr3_nt: TGTGCCAGCACCGGGACAGCCTCGAGCTACGAGCAGTACTTC
cdr3_aa: CASTGTASSYEQYF

d_call: NA
clone_size: many
j_call: TRBJ2-1
v_call: TRBV11-2
cdr3_nt: TGTGCCAGCAGCTTGGGGTCGCGCTCCTACAATGAGCAGTTCTTC
cdr3_aa: CASSLGSRSYNEQFF

d_call: NA
clone_size: NA
j_call: TRBJ2-1
v_call: TRBV2
cdr3_nt: TGTGCCAGCAAGGTTCTTTCTCCGGACAATGAGCAGTTCTTC
cdr3_aa: CASKVLSPDNEQFF

d_call: NA
clone_size: NA
j_call: TRBJ2-5
v_call: TRBV7-9
cdr3_nt: TGTGCCAGCAGCACCAACAGGGCATGGGCCCAAGAGACCCAGTACTTC
cdr3_aa: CASSTNRAWAQETQYF

d_call: NA
clone_size: NA
j_call: TRBJ1-1
v_call: TRBV2
cdr3_nt: TGTGCCAGCATGGGGGCGGACAGTGAAGCTTTCTTT
cdr3_aa: CASMGADSEAFF

d_call: NA
clone_size: few
j_call: TRBJ1-1
v_call: TRBV11-1
cdr3_nt: TGTGCCAGCAGCTTTTACGGCAGTCGAAACACTGAAGCTTTCTTT
cdr3_aa: CASSFYGSRNTEAFF

d_call: NA
clone_size: few
j_call: TRBJ1-1
v_call: TRBV19
cdr3_nt: TGTGCCAGTAGTATGACAGACTGGGGAAACACTGAAGCTTTCTTT
cdr3_aa: CASSMTDWGNTEAFF

d_call: NA
clone_size: NA
j_call: TRBJ1-2
v_call: TRBV6-2/TRBV6-3
cdr3_nt: TGTGCCAGCAGACCCCCCGGGACTCCTGTGTACACCTTC
cdr3_aa: CASRPPGTPVYTF

d_call: NA
clone_size: NA
j_call: TRBJ2-2
v_call: TRBV29-1
cdr3_nt: TGCAGCGCAGGAATTGACAGGATGAACACCGGGGAGCTGTTTTTT
cdr3_aa: CSAGIDRMNTGELFF

d_call: TRBD2
clone_size: NA
j_call: TRBJ2-5
v_call: TRBV6-5
cdr3_nt: TGTGCCAGCAGTGTACTTAGCGGGAGGCGCGACGGGACCCAGTACTTC
cdr3_aa: CASSVLSGRRDGTQYF

d_call: TRBD1
clone_size: NA
j_call: TRBJ2-7
v_call: TRBV14
cdr3_nt: TGTGCCAGCAGCCAGGACAGGGCCGGCGAGCAGTACTTC
cdr3_aa: CASSQDRAGEQYF

d_call: TRBD1
clone_size: NA
j_call: TRBJ2-5
v_call: TRBV24-1
cdr3_nt: TGTGCCACCAGTGGGACAGGACAAGAGACCCAGTACTTC
cdr3_aa: CATSGTGQETQYF

d_call: NA
clone_size: NA
j_call: TRBJ1-1
v_call: TRBV14
cdr3_nt: TGTGCCAGCACCGCCGGGGGGAGTACTGAAGCTTTCTTT
cdr3_aa: CASTAGGSTEAFF

d_call: NA
clone_size: NA
j_call: TRBJ2-1
v_call: TRBV7-3
cdr3_nt: TGTGCCAGCAGCTACCCCGGGTCCGAGCAGTTCTTC
cdr3_aa: CASSYPGSEQFF

d_call: NA
clone_size: many
j_call: TRBJ2-5
v_call: TRBV5-1
cdr3_nt: TGCGCCAGCAGCGGGGACTCCGAATTCGAGGAGACCCAGTACTTC
cdr3_aa: CASSGDSEFEETQYF

d_call: NA
clone_size: few
j_call: TRBJ2-1
v_call: TRBV4-3
cdr3_nt: TGCGCCAGCAGCCAACGGATAACCCGCCAAAGGGGGGACAATGAGCAGTTCTTC
cdr3_aa: CASSQRITRQRGDNEQFF

d_call: NA
clone_size: NA
j_call: TRBJ1-5
v_call: TRBV20-1
cdr3_nt: TGCAGTGCTAGTTTGGGCCAGGGCCGACAGCCCCAGCATTTT
cdr3_aa: CSASLGQGRQPQHF

d_call: TRBD2
clone_size: NA
j_call: TRBJ2-5
v_call: TRBV7-6
cdr3_nt: TGTGCCAGCAGCAGGACTAGCGGGGGGGCCAAAGGAGAGACCCAGTACTTC
cdr3_aa: CASSRTSGGAKGETQYF

d_call: NA
clone_size: few
j_call: TRBJ1-2
v_call: TRBV29-1
cdr3_nt: TGCAGCGTTTTAGGCGAGGTTGGCTACACCTTC
cdr3_aa: CSVLGEVGYTF

d_call: NA
clone_size: many
j_call: TRBJ2-3
v_call: TRBV27
cdr3_nt: TGTGCCAGCAGTTTACGCTGGGATAGCGGAAACACAGATACGCAGTATTTT
cdr3_aa: CASSLRWDSGNTDTQYF

d_call: TRBD2
clone_size: NA
j_call: TRBJ2-3
v_call: TRBV7-2
cdr3_nt: TGTGCCAGCACGGAGGCCCTAGCGGGACCCACAGATACGCAGTATTTT
cdr3_aa: CASTEALAGPTDTQYF

d_call: NA
clone_size: few
j_call: TRBJ2-1
v_call: TRBV30
cdr3_nt: TGTGCCTCCCCTGTTGGCCTCTCCGATGAGCAGTTCTTC
cdr3_aa: CASPVGLSDEQFF

d_call: NA
clone_size: NA
j_call: TRBJ2-3
v_call: TRBV7-3
cdr3_nt: TGTGCCAGCAGCTTACTACTCACAGATACGCAGTATTTT
cdr3_aa: CASSLLLTDTQYF

d_call: TRBD2
clone_size: NA
j_call: TRBJ2-6
v_call: TRBV6-5
cdr3_nt: TGTGCCAGCAGTTATAATCCGGGAGGGGTTGGGGCCAACGTCCTGACTTTC
cdr3_aa: CASSYNPGGVGANVLTF

d_call: TRBD1
clone_size: NA
j_call: TRBJ1-2
v_call: TRBV4-1
cdr3_nt: TGCGCCAGCAGCCAAAGCCCCGGGACAGGGTTCTATGGCTACACCTTC
cdr3_aa: CASSQSPGTGFYGYTF

d_call: NA
clone_size: few
j_call: TRBJ2-2
v_call: TRBV4-1
cdr3_nt: TGCGCCAGCAGCCGGAGACAGGTCCAGAACACCGGGGAGCTGTTTTTT
cdr3_aa: CASSRRQVQNTGELFF

d_call: NA
clone_size: NA
j_call: TRBJ1-5
v_call: TRBV29-1
cdr3_nt: TGCAGCGTTGACAACAGGGTTGGCAATCAGCCCCAGCATTTT
cdr3_aa: CSVDNRVGNQPQHF

d_call: NA
clone_size: NA
j_call: TRBJ1-1
v_call: TRBV7-9
cdr3_nt: TGTGCCAGCAGCTTAGGCGGGGGGTCAGCTTTCTTT
cdr3_aa: CASSLGGGSAFF

d_call: NA
clone_size: NA
j_call: TRBJ2-4
v_call: TRBV4-1
cdr3_nt: TGCGCCAGCAGCCAAGATAGTGGGGGGCCTCTTATAGCCAAAAACATTCAGTACTTC
cdr3_aa: CASSQDSGGPLIAKNIQYF

d_call: NA
clone_size: few
j_call: TRBJ2-3
v_call: TRBV6-2/TRBV6-3
cdr3_nt: TGTGCCAGCAGTTACCTACCAGGGGGGCCCGGCGGTTGGCAGTATTTT
cdr3_aa: CASSYLPGGPGGWQYF

d_call: NA
clone_size: NA
j_call: TRBJ2-6
v_call: TRBV4-1
cdr3_nt: TGCGCCAGCAGCCAAGTTTCAATACCAGCTGGGGCCAACGTCCTGACTTTC
cdr3_aa: CASSQVSIPAGANVLTF